This TCR beta chain was found in a study of regulatory T cells in long-lasting Graves disease. There are many counts of this clonotype. Building of the TCR beta libraries involved iRepertoire HTBI primers and Arm-PCR of CDR3 regions. Via MiXCR, TCRdb re-called the multiplex PCR reads, giving one row per CDR3 protein. Here the sample spans under 500,000 distinct CDR3 sequences, 15% to 20% being singletons. The V gene end was trimmed by 5 bases and the J gene end by 5 bases; junction bases not matched to a gene: 5. The CDR3 covers 14 residues. Germline CDR1 and CDR2: SGHAT and FQNNGV. Time point noted: newly diagnosed GD, antithyroid drugs for less than 3 months. The TCR library was prepared using RNA isolated from PBMCs. Another study also made use of these data, one on T cells in Graves' hyperthyroidism and ophthalmopathy.

The input for sequencing was peripheral blood mononuclear cells (PBMCs), taken at new diagnosis, from a patient treated with antithyroid drugs. The genes are TRBV11-2 and TRBJ2-2, with TRBD2 matching over 7 bases. The origin of this receptor is a woman in her 30s with Graves disease. The CDR3 region has the DNA TGTGCCAGCAGCCTACAAGCGGGAACCGGGGAGCTGTTTTTT. Protein product: CASSLQAGTGELFF. The whole variable domain, remainder taken from reference TRBV11-2 and TRBJ2-2, is EAGVAQSPRYKIIEKRQSVAFWCNPISGHATLYWYQQILGQGPKLLIQFQNNGVVDDSQLPKDRFSAERLKGVDSTLKIQPAKLEDSAVYLCASSLQAGTGELFFGEGSRLTVL.